The entry that follows covers one T cell receptor beta chain sequence. Repertoires were generated with immunoSEQ multiplex PCR, while TCRdb's copy carries only in-frame clones and drops some. The table includes around 32,000 clones, approximately 86% detected once. This record comes from a study of blood T cell repertoires in COVID-19. Germline V lookup: CDR1 SGHNT, CDR2 YYREEE (reference sequence). The germline V and J ends were trimmed by 4 bases and 1 base, with 8 bases remaining between them. This CDR3 is built from 13 residues. The source material was peripheral blood. This receptor was obtained from a woman at least 80 years old with active or convalescent COVID-19. The chain uses TRBV5-4 and TRBJ1-1; tentative D call: TRBD1 (6 bases). CDR3 nucleotides: TGTGCCAGCAGCCTGACAGGGAACACTGAAGCTTTCTTT. Translated, it gives CASSLTGNTEAFF.